These 9 T cell receptor beta chains share one sample of origin, sequenced in a study of CD4 T cells in relation to SARS-CoV-2 and coronaviruses. CD4+ T cells from unexposed donors were obtained before the COVID-19 pandemic (2011-2018). The cells were cultured for 9 to 11 days before CD4+ T cells were isolated. These receptors lack a known antigen. Sequencing used immunoSEQ multiplex PCR; TCRdb keeps in-frame clones, though not all of them. Here the sample spans around 15,000 clones, approximately 78% being singletons. Material for sequencing was CD4+ T cells from PBMCs, cultured in vitro. These receptors came from a human donor in good health.

The chain recombines TRBV11-2 with TRBJ1-2, with a possible D match to TRBD1 (5 bases). V gave up 5 bases and J gave up 8 bases, with 27 bases separating them. The CDR3 runs 17 residues. In germline, CDR1 is SGHAT, CDR2 FQNNGV. CDR3 sequence: CASSAIVREPGTFGYTF. The CDR3, as DNA: TGTGCCAGCAGCGCTATCGTCAGGGAGCCCGGAACGTTCGGCTACACCTTC.

The rearrangement joins TRBV7-9 to TRBJ1-2; the match to TRBD1 covers 9 bases. Germline lookup yields CDR1 SEHNR and CDR2 FQNEAQ (reference sequence). The CDR3 contains 15 residues. Unmatched junction bases numbered 6, after V lost 3 bases and J lost 4 bases. The CDR3 bases are TGTGCCAGCAGCTTGGGACAGGGCAAGGCCTATGGCTACACCTTC. Protein sequence: CASSLGQGKAYGYTF.

CDR3 in amino acids: CAVDNEQFF. In DNA form, the CDR3 reads TGTGCCGTCGACAATGAGCAGTTCTTC. V and J are TRBV5-4 and TRBJ2-1, with no clear D. V was clipped by 10 bases and J by 5 bases, with 4 bases between them. This CDR3 contains 9 residues. Germline CDR1 SGHNT, CDR2 YYREEE (reference sequence).

The chain uses TRBV28 and TRBJ2-1; D gene uncertain. The CDR3 spans 16 residues. Germline values: CDR1 MDHEN, CDR2 SYDVKM. Trimming cost V 4 bases and J 4 bases, with 17 bases left between them. Here the CDR3 reads CASSYQDWVQYNEQFF. In DNA, the CDR3 is TGTGCCAGCAGTTACCAAGACTGGGTACAATACAATGAGCAGTTCTTC.

The genes are TRBV19 and TRBJ1-5; 7 positions match TRBD1. The CDR3 spans 14 residues. Germline V gene sequence: CDR1 LNHDA, CDR2 SQIVND (reference sequence). Unmatched junction bases numbered 6, after V lost 8 bases and J lost 2 bases. The CDR3 loop reads CASRRGLGNQPQHF. The CDR3, as DNA: TGTGCCAGTCGTAGGGGGCTCGGCAATCAGCCCCAGCATTTT.

This rearrangement joins TRBV5-1 to TRBJ2-5; D is ambiguous. Germline lookup yields CDR1 SGHRS and CDR2 YFSETQ. This CDR3 spans 14 amino acids. V was shortened by 0 bases and J by 5 bases, with 11 bases between the two germline ends. The CDR3 DNA is TGCGCCAGCAGCTTGGGTCGGGTGAAGGAGACCCAGTACTTC. Translating it yields CASSLGRVKETQYF.

This clone turned up a few times. The CDR3 is CANARATYEQYF. The CDR3 DNA is TGTGCCAACGCCCGCGCCACCTACGAGCAGTACTTC. The chain carries TRBV2 and TRBJ2-7; D gene uncertain. Germline CDR1 and CDR2: SNHLY and FYNNEI. The CDR3 runs 12 residues. V shed 10 bases and J shed 2 bases, with 12 bases lying between them.

V usage is TRBV18 and J usage is TRBJ2-3; TRBD1 matches at 11 bases. CDR1 is KGHSH and CDR2 is LQKENI in the germline V gene. This CDR3 region has 14 residues. V dropped 8 bases and J dropped 4; count of bases not matched to a gene: 5. The CDR3 sequence: CASIRDRGSDTQYF. Written as DNA, the CDR3 is TGTGCCAGCATCCGGGACAGGGGGTCAGATACGCAGTATTTT.

The count of this clone is one. This chain connects TRBV6-1 to TRBJ1-5, with D maybe TRBD1 (5 bases). The V end lost 3 bases, the J end lost 4 bases, and 10 bases lay between the germline ends. The CDR3 contains 14 residues. In germline, CDR1 is MNHNS, CDR2 SASEGT. CDR3 nucleotide sequence: TGTGCCAGCAGTGACGGGGACGGTAATCAGCCCCAGCATTTT. It translates to CASSDGDGNQPQHF.